A selection of T cell receptor beta chains follows, all from one sample in a study of neurological immune-mediated disorders. TCRdb re-derived calls from the 5' RACE reads in MiXCR, one entry per CDR3 protein. The data contain 95,000 to 150,000 distinct CDR3 sequences, roughly 3.2% of them singletons. Sequenced: PBMCs. Receptor source: a woman in her twenties or thirties with multiple sclerosis. Each CDR3 is given with its conserved first and last residue. D genes are given only for firm matches. Rows may omit the clone size; those that give it use once, few, many or a size class.

v_gene	len	j_gene	abundance	d_gene	CDR3nt	CDR3aa
TRBV11-2	14	TRBJ2-1	many	-	TGTGCCAGCAGGGGTACAGGGTTCTACAATGAGCAGTTCTTC	CASRGTGFYNEQFF
TRBV12-3/TRBV12-4	13	TRBJ2-2	many	-	TGTGCCAGCAGTTATCAGGGATCCGGGGAGCTGTTTTTT	CASSYQGSGELFF
TRBV4-1	14	TRBJ2-5	many	TRBD1	TGCGCCAGCAGCCCTGGGACAGGGCGAGAGACCCAGTACTTC	CASSPGTGRETQYF
TRBV7-9	14	TRBJ1-1	many	-	TGTGCCAGCAGCCGAGGGACGGTGAACACTGAAGCTTTCTTT	CASSRGTVNTEAFF
TRBV20-1	13	TRBJ2-3	few	-	TGCAGTGTGCTAATCTCCAACACAGATACGCAGTATTTT	CSVLISNTDTQYF
TRBV10-3	13	TRBJ1-3	many	-	TGTGCCATCAGTGAGTCGGCGGGAAACACCATATATTTT	CAISESAGNTIYF
TRBV5-1	11	TRBJ2-5	many	-	TGCGCCAGCGGATTCCAAGAGACCCAGTACTTC	CASGFQETQYF
TRBV20-1	16	TRBJ1-5	-	-	TGCAGTGCTAGTGAAGGACAGCCCTATAGCAATAAGACCCAGAATTTT	CSASEGQPYSNKTQNF
TRBV5-1	14	TRBJ2-5	-	TRBD1	TGCGCCAGCAGCTTTACAGGGGATGGAGAGACCCAGTACTTC	CASSFTGDGETQYF
TRBV20-1	15	TRBJ2-2	many	TRBD2	TGCAGTGCTAGAGTGCGGGGGGTGGTAGACGGGGAGCTGTTTTTT	CSARVRGVVDGELFF
TRBV6-5	16	TRBJ2-3	many	TRBD1	TGTGCCAGCAGTAGACCTCGACAGGGCCGCACAGATACGCAGTATTTT	CASSRPRQGRTDTQYF
TRBV7-2	14	TRBJ1-2	many	TRBD1	TGTGCCAGCAGCCGGACAGGACTAACTGGTGGCTACACCTTC	CASSRTGLTGGYTF
TRBV20-1	15	TRBJ2-7	many	TRBD2	TGCAGTGCTCTGACTAGCGGGGGGCGCACCTACGAGCAGTACTTC	CSALTSGGRTYEQYF
TRBV6-6	16	TRBJ1-1	few	-	TGTGCCAGCAGTTCCCCCCCGGGACGGCTGAACACTGAAGCTTTCTTT	CASSSPPGRLNTEAFF
TRBV27	14	TRBJ1-1	many	-	TGTGCCAGCAGTTTCCGCGGGTGGAACACTGAAGCTTTCTTT	CASSFRGWNTEAFF
TRBV20-1	16	TRBJ2-3	many	-	TGCAGTGCTAGCGACGTTAGGGGTCATAGCACAGATACGCAGTATTTT	CSASDVRGHSTDTQYF
TRBV27	15	TRBJ1-5	many	-	TGTGCCAGCAGTTTGTCAGCCTATAGCAATCAGCCCCAGCATTTT	CASSLSAYSNQPQHF
TRBV7-9	12	TRBJ2-7	many	-	TGTGCCAGCAGCTTAGGGGCTTACGAGCAGTACTTC	CASSLGAYEQYF
TRBV27	14	TRBJ1-5	many	-	TGTGCCAGCAGTTTGGCAGGGTGGGATCAGCCCCAGCATTTT	CASSLAGWDQPQHF
TRBV5-1	15	TRBJ2-5	many	TRBD1	TGCGCCAGCAGCTGGATTACAGGGGCCGGTGGGACCCAGTACTTC	CASSWITGAGGTQYF
TRBV30	14	TRBJ1-2	few	TRBD1	TGTGCCTGGCTAGACAGGGTCTCAGGCTATGGCTACACCTTC	CAWLDRVSGYGYTF
TRBV7-2	17	TRBJ2-3	many	TRBD2	TGTGCCAGCAGCCTAATTGTCCTAGCGGGAGTCGCAGATACGCAGTATTTT	CASSLIVLAGVADTQYF
TRBV12-3/TRBV12-4	14	TRBJ1-1	many	-	TGTGCCAGCAGCTTTGACACAGGAACCACTGAAGCTTTCTTT	CASSFDTGTTEAFF
TRBV5-1	15	TRBJ1-1	many	-	TGCGCCAGCAGCTTGGAGTCGGCAGGTCGAACTGAAGCTTTCTTT	CASSLESAGRTEAFF
TRBV20-1	15	TRBJ2-2	many	-	TGCAGTGCTAGCGATATACGGGGGAACACCGGGGAGCTGTTTTTT	CSASDIRGNTGELFF
TRBV7-8	15	TRBJ2-3	many	TRBD2	TGTGCCAGCAGCTCAACCGGGACTACTGCTGATACGCAGTATTTT	CASSSTGTTADTQYF